This T cell receptor beta chain was sequenced for a study of blood T cell repertoires in COVID-19. Authors' processing steps: Quantification of nucleated cells was approximated via reference gene primer amplification. Data came from immunoSEQ multiplex PCR; TCRdb stores just in-frame clones and leaves some out. The V and J calls and clone size are taken from that table; D and trimming were inferred from the DNA. The sample consists of roughly 76,000 clones, approximately 80% of them appearing once. This CDR3 has 17 residues. Losses at the gene ends were 4 bases for V and 6 bases for J; bases not matched to a gene: 11. Germline V gene data show CDR1 as MGHRA and CDR2 as YSYEKL.

This sequence joins TRBV4-1 and TRBJ2-7, with 14 bases identical to TRBD2. This TCR derives from a human donor in a cohort sampled during active COVID-19. Sequences were obtained from peripheral blood. CDR3 amino acids: CASSPSTSGRARSEQYF. Written as DNA, the CDR3 is TGCGCCAGCAGCCCCTCGACTAGCGGGAGGGCCCGAAGCGAGCAGTACTTC.